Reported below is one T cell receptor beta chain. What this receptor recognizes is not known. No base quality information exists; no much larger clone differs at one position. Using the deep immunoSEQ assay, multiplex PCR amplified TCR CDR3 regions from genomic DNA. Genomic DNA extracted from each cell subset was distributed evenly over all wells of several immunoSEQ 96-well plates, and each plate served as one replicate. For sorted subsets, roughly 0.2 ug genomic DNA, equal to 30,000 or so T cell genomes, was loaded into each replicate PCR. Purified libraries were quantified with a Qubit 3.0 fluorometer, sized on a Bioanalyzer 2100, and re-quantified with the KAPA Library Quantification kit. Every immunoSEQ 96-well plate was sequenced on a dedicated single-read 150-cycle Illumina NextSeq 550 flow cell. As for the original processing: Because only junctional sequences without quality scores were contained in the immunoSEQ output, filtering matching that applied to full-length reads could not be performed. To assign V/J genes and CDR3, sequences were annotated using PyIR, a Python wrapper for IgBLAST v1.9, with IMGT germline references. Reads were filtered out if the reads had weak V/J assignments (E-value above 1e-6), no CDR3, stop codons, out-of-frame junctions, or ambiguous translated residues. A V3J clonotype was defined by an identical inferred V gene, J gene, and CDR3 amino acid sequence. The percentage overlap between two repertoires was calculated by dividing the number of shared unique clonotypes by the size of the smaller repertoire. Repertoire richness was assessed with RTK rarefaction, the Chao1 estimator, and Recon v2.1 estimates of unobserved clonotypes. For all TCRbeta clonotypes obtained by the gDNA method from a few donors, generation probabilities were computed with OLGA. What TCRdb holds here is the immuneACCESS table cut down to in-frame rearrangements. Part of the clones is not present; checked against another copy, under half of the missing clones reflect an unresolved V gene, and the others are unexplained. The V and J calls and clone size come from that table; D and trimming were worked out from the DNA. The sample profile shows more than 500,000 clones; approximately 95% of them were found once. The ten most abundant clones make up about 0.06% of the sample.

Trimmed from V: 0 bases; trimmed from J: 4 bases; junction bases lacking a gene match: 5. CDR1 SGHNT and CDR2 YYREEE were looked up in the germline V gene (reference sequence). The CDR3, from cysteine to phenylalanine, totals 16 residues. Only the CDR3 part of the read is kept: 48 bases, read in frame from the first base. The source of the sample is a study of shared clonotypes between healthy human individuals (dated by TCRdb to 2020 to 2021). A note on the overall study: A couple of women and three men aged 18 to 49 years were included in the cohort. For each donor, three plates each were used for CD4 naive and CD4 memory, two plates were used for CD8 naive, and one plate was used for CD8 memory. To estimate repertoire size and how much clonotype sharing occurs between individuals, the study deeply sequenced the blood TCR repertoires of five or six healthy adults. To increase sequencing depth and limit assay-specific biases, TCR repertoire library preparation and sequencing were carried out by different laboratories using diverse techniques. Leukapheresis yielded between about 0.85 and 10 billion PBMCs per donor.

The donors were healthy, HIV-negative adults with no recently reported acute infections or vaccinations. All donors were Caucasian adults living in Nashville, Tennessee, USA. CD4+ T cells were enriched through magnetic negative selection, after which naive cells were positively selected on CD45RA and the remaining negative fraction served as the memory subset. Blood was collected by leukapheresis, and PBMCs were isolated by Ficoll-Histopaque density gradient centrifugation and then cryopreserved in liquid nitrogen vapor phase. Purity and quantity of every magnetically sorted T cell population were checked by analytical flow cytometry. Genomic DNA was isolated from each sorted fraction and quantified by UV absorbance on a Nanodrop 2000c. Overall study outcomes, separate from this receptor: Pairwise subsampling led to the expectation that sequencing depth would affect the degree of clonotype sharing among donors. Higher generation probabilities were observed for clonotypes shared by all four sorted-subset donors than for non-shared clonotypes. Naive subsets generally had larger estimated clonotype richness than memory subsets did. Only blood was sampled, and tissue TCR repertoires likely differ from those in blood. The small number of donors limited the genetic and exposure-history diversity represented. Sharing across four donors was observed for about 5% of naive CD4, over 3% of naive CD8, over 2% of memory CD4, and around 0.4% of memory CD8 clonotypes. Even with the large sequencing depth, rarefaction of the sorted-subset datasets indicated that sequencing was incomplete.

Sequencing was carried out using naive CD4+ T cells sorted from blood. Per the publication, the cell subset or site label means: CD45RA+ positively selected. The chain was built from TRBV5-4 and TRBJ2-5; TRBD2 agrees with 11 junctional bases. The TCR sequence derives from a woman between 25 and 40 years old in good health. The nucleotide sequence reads TGTGCCAGCAGCTTGGGTAGCGGGAGGGCCGGAGAGACCCAGTACTTC. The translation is CASSLGSGRAGETQYF.